This T cell receptor (beta chain) was captured in a study of cytomegalovirus exposure and HLA in healthy donors. PCR was performed using 60 Vbeta and 13 Jbeta primers. TCRdb keeps only in-frame clones here, not all; method: immunoSEQ multiplex PCR. The repertoire holds some 44,000 clones, with around 90% as singletons. Germline lookup yields CDR1 SGHAT and CDR2 FQDESV (reference sequence). The CDR3 covers 15 residues. V dropped 1 base and J dropped 5; count of bases not matched to a gene: 7. The chain joins TRBV11-1 to TRBJ2-5; 7 bases are a match to TRBD1. Sequenced sample: PBMCs. The TCR sequence derives from a woman aged 40 to 50 in good health and CMV-seropositive. In nucleotides, the CDR3 is TGTGCCAGCAGCTTAGGACAGGGAGTGAAGGAGACCCAGTACTTC. This codes for CASSLGQGVKETQYF.